These 8 T cell receptor beta chains originate from one sample sequenced in a study of T cell responses to AZD1222 COVID-19 vaccine. Profiled with immunoSEQ multiplex PCR; TCRdb holds only in-frame clones, not every one. Of 86,000 or so clones listed, about 89% are singletons. The specimen comprised peripheral blood, sampled 28 days after the second AZD1222 dose. The source is an adult who received the AZD1222 COVID-19 vaccine.

The genes are TRBV7-2 and TRBJ2-7; 14 positions match TRBD2. Germline-derived CDR1 and CDR2 are SGHTA and FQGNSA. This CDR3 spans 19 amino acids. V shed 6 bases and J 1 base; nucleotides not matched to a gene: 14. CDR3 region: CASRHRSLRLAGGSYEQYF. DNA of the CDR3: TGTGCCAGCAGGCATAGGTCGCTGAGACTAGCGGGAGGGTCCTACGAGCAGTACTTC.

V gene TRBV19 combines with J gene TRBJ1-5, with TRBD1 matching over 10 bases. Germline lookup yields CDR1 LNHDA and CDR2 SQIVND (reference sequence). The CDR3 length is 19 residues. Losses at the gene ends were 6 bases for V and 2 bases for J; bases not matched to a gene: 16. CDR3 coding DNA: TGTGCCAGTAGGCCGGGACAGGGGTATTCCAGATTGGGCAATCAGCCCCAGCATTTT. This codes for CASRPGQGYSRLGNQPQHF.

The gene calls are TRBV12-5 and TRBJ2-1, with 14 bases identical to TRBD2. Unmatched junction bases numbered 5, after V lost 4 bases and J lost 6 bases. Germline V gives CDR1 LGHNT, CDR2 FRNRAP. CDR3 length: 16 residues. The CDR3: CASGSPGLAGVNEQFF. The CDR3 bases are TGTGCTAGTGGTTCACCGGGACTAGCGGGGGTCAATGAGCAGTTCTTC.

The chain has TRBV29-1 and TRBJ2-1; the D gene is possibly TRBD2 (5 bases). V was shortened by 1 base and J by 3 bases, with 10 bases between the two germline ends. In germline, CDR1 is SQVTM, CDR2 ANQGSEA. This CDR3 has 14 amino acids. The CDR3 region has the DNA TGCAGCGTTGAAGGAGGGATTCGCTACAATGAGCAGTTCTTC. This codes for CSVEGGIRYNEQFF.

The chain joins TRBV29-1 to TRBJ1-4; D is unresolved. The CDR3 has 13 residues. Germline loops: CDR1 SQVTM, CDR2 ANQGSEA. Deletions cut 6 bases from V and 0 bases from J, with 8 bases between. The CDR3 sequence: CSVRTATNEKLFF. The CDR3 DNA is TGCAGCGTCAGAACGGCAACTAATGAAAAACTGTTTTTT.

The sample holds one count of this clone. The chain has TRBV5-1 and TRBJ1-1; D gene unclear. From germline, CDR1 is SGHRS and CDR2 YFSETQ. The CDR3 has 13 residues. Trimming cost V 0 bases and J 5 bases, with 8 bases left between them. CDR3 sequence reads: CASSLGVPTEAFF. The CDR3 DNA reads TGCGCCAGCAGCTTGGGGGTTCCGACTGAAGCTTTCTTT. The complete variable domain, with remaining parts taken from reference TRBV5-1 and TRBJ1-1, reads KAGVTQTPRYLIKTRGQQVTLSCSPISGHRSVSWYQQTPGQGLQFLFEYFSETQRNKGNFPGRFSGRQFSNSRSEMNVSTLELGDSALYLCASSLGVPTEAFFGQGTRLTVV.

This clone has just one count. The gene calls are TRBV18 and TRBJ2-5; D may match TRBD1 or TRBD2 (5 bases each). Germline CDR1 is KGHSH and CDR2 is LQKENI. V shed 3 bases and J shed 4 bases, with 15 bases lying between them. The CDR3 is 15 residues long. CDR3 nucleotide sequence: TGTGCCAGCTCACCTGTTGGGGACCAAGGAGAGACCCAGTACTTC. Translated, it gives CASSPVGDQGETQYF.

The CDR3 region has the DNA TGTGCCTGGAGGGGACGGAGCTCTGGAAACACCATATATTTT. Translating it yields CAWRGRSSGNTIYF. This chain joins TRBV30 and TRBJ1-3; tentative D call: TRBD1 (5 bases). In germline, CDR1 is GTSNPN, CDR2 SVGIG (reference sequence). With 3 bases removed from V and 0 bases from J, the gap between germline ends came to 9 bases. CDR3 length: 14 residues. Looking up the rest from reference TRBV30 and TRBJ1-3 gives the full variable domain: SQTIHQWPATLVQPVGSPLSLECTVEGTSNPNLYWYRQAAGRGLQLLFYSVGIGQISSEVPQNLSASRPQDRQFILSSKKLLLSDSGFYLCAWRGRSSGNTIYFGEGSWLTVV.